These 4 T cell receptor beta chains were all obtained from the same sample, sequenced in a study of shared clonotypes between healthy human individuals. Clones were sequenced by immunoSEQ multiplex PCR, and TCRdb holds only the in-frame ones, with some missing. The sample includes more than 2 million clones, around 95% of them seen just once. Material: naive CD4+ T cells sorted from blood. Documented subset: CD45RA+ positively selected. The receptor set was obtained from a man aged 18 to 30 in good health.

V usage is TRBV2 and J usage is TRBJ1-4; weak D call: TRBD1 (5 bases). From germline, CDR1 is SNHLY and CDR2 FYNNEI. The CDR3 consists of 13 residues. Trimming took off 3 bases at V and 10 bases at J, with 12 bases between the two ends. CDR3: CASSDTGSRKLFF. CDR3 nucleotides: TGTGCCAGCAGTGACACAGGTAGTAGAAAACTGTTTTTT.

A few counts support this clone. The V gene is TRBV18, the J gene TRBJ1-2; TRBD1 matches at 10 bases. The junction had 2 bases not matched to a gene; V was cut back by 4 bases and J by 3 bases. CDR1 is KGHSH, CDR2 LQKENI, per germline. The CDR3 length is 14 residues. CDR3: CASSQGTGDYGYTF. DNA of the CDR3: TGTGCCAGCTCACAAGGGACAGGGGACTATGGCTACACCTTC.

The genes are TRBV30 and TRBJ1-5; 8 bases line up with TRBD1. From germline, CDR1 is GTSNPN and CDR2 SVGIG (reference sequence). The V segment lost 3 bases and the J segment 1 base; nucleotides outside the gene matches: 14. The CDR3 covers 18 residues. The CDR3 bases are TGTGCCTGGAGGGCCAATACCCCAGGGGGCGGAAGCAATCAGCCCCAGCATTTT. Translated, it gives CAWRANTPGGGSNQPQHF.

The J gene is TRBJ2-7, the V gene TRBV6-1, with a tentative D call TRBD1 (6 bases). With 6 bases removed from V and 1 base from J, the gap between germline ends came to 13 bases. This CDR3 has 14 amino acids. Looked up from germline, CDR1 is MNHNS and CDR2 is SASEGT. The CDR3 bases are TGTGCCAGCAGCCTGACAGGTTGGTCCTACGAGCAGTACTTC. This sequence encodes CASSLTGWSYEQYF.